This TCR beta chain was sequenced in a study of OX40 agonist ivuxolimab in advanced cancers. Assay: immunoSEQ multiplex PCR; the TCRdb copy retains only in-frame clones and omits some. The sample lists more than 55,000 clones; 70% to 80% were seen once. This TCR was recovered from an adult with an advanced solid tumor such as melanoma, head and neck, liver or kidney cancer. The sequencing here drew on CD4+ or CD8+ T cells sorted from blood, taken in a trial of the OX40 agonist ivuxolimab.

The CDR3 here is CASRNQGAAYGYTF. CDR3 coding DNA: TGTGCCAGCAGAAACCAGGGGGCCGCTTATGGCTACACCTTC. The rearrangement joins TRBV6-5 to TRBJ1-2; 8 nucleotides align to TRBD1. The trim removed 6 bases at V and 5 bases at J, leaving 8 bases unmatched. The CDR3 is 14 amino acids. Germline CDR1 is MNHEY and CDR2 is SVGAGI.